A single sample gave rise to the 22 T cell receptor beta chains below, sequenced in a study of control samples from healthy donors and cancer patients. Clones were read by immunoSEQ multiplex PCR, and TCRdb kept only the in-frame ones, dropping some. This sample yields about 410,000 clones, of which around 90% are seen a single time; about 6.3% belongs to the top ten. Sequences were obtained from PBMCs. Receptors originate from a man aged 35 to 55 with head and neck cancer.

The gene calls are TRBV2 and TRBJ1-4; TRBD1 might be the D (5 bases). Germline V gene lookup returns CDR1 SNHLY and CDR2 FYNNEI. CDR3 length: 13 amino acids. V gave up 6 bases and J gave up 9 bases, with 14 bases separating them. The CDR3 DNA sequence: TGTGCCAGCAGAAAGGACAAGTCGCAAAAACTGTTTTTT. Translating gives CASRKDKSQKLFF. The whole variable domain, filled in from reference TRBV2 and TRBJ1-4, reads EPEVTQTPSHQVTQMGQEVILRCVPISNHLYFYWYRQILGQKVEFLVSFYNNEISEKSEIFDDQFSVERPDGSNFTLKIRSTKLEDSAMYFCASRKDKSQKLFFGSGTQLSVL.

The chain couples TRBV4-2 to TRBJ1-4; D unclear. V lost 3 bases, J lost 4 bases, and 9 bases lay in between. The CDR3 runs to 14 residues. Germline V CDR1 and CDR2: LGHNA, YNFKEQ. CDR3 sequence: CASSQGHLNEKLFF. The CDR3 region has the DNA TGTGCCAGCAGCCAGGGTCACCTTAATGAAAAACTGTTTTTT.

This chain's CDR3 is CATSDGGQVPYEQYF. The CDR3 region has the DNA TGTGCCACCAGTGATGGAGGACAGGTACCCTACGAGCAGTACTTC. The chain employs TRBV24-1 and TRBJ2-7; TRBD1 matches at 7 bases. The CDR3 spans 15 residues. Trimming at V came to 3 bases and at J to 2 bases, leaving 6 bases not matched to a gene. The V gene's germline CDR1 is KGHDR and CDR2 SFDVKD.

The chain employs TRBV7-3 and TRBJ1-3; no reliable D call. The CDR3 extends over 14 amino acids. The V end was cut by 5 bases, the J end by 1 base, with 9 bases between. Germline lookup yields CDR1 SGHTA and CDR2 FQGTGA. The CDR3 DNA reads TGTGCCAGCAGCCCCCGGGATTCTGGAAACACCATATATTTT. This sequence encodes CASSPRDSGNTIYF.

The V gene is TRBV28, the J gene TRBJ2-3; a weak D match, TRBD1 (6 bases). The CDR3 runs to 15 residues. V lost 6 bases and J 0 bases, leaving 13 bases between the germline ends. Germline V gene sequence: CDR1 MDHEN, CDR2 SYDVKM. The CDR3 DNA reads TGTGCCAGCAGCCGCGGACAGCTAAGCACAGATACGCAGTATTTT. Residues: CASSRGQLSTDTQYF.

The chain uses TRBV9 and TRBJ1-1; the D gene is possibly TRBD1 (5 bases). CDR3 length: 13 amino acids. Germline V gene lookup returns CDR1 SGDLS and CDR2 YYNGEE. Trimming took off 0 bases at V and 11 bases at J, with 14 bases between the two ends. The chain's CDR3 is CASSVVSGREAFF. The DNA of the CDR3 is TGTGCCAGCAGCGTAGTTTCAGGGCGGGAGGCTTTCTTT.

This chain connects TRBV30 to TRBJ1-6; the D is unclear. The CDR3 sequence is 13 residues long. Per the germline V gene, CDR1 is GTSNPN and CDR2 is SVGIG (reference sequence). Trimming pared 1 base from V and 7 bases from J, leaving 8 bases between. CDR3 region: CAWSGERNSPLHF. In nucleotides, the CDR3 is TGTGCCTGGAGTGGGGAAAGGAATTCACCCCTCCACTTT.

J is TRBJ2-7 and V is TRBV15; no clear D gene. The V and J ends lost 0 bases and 0 bases respectively, with 3 bases between them. Germline loops: CDR1 LNHNV, CDR2 YYDKDF (reference sequence). There are 13 residues in the CDR3. CDR3 coding DNA: TGTGCCACCAGCAGAGATGGCTCCTACGAGCAGTACTTC. Its translation is CATSRDGSYEQYF.

The chain uses TRBV19 and TRBJ1-5; D is uncertain. CDR1 is LNHDA, CDR2 SQIVND, per germline (reference sequence). The CDR3 runs 16 residues. V gave up 1 base and J gave up 5 bases, with 15 bases separating them. CDR3 DNA: TGTGCCAGTAGTATAGGGGTAGGAGGAATGGATCAGCCCCAGCATTTT. Translating it yields CASSIGVGGMDQPQHF.

This clone was seen just once. The rearrangement links TRBV6-5 to TRBJ2-1, with 7 bases that match TRBD2. The V gene end was trimmed by 2 bases and the J gene end by 5 bases; junction bases not matched to a gene: 3. The germline V gene has CDR1 MNHEY and CDR2 SVGAGI. The CDR3 contains 14 residues. The CDR3, as DNA: TGTGCCAGCAGTTACAACGGGAGGAACAATGAGCAGTTCTTC. Translation gives CASSYNGRNNEQFF.

The J gene is TRBJ2-1, the V gene TRBV7-2; a possible D gene is TRBD1 (6 bases). V dropped 5 bases and J dropped 9 bases, with 11 bases sitting between them. This CDR3 has 12 residues. Germline CDR1 SGHTA, CDR2 FQGNSA. In nucleotides, the CDR3 is TGTGCCAGCAGCGGGGGCCTTGGTGAGCAGTTCTTC. Amino acids: CASSGGLGEQFF.

The chain combines TRBV19 with TRBJ2-1, with a tentative D call TRBD2 (6 bases). Germline V gene lookup returns CDR1 LNHDA and CDR2 SQIVND (reference sequence). The V end lost 9 bases, the J end lost 2 bases, and 20 bases lay between the germline ends. The CDR3 spans 16 residues. The DNA for the CDR3 is TGTGCCAGCACCCTTACAACCGGGAGCGCCTACAATGAGCAGTTCTTC. Encoded protein: CASTLTTGSAYNEQFF.

The chain joins TRBV5-5 to TRBJ2-1; TRBD1 aligns across 10 bases. Germline V gene sequence: CDR1 SGHKS, CDR2 YYEKEE (reference sequence). Trimming removed 4 bases from V and 7 bases from J; junction bases left unmatched: 8. This CDR3 contains 15 residues. The CDR3 nucleotides read TGTGCCAGCAGCCAAACTCGGGGACAGGGGAATGAGCAGTTCTTC. It specifies CASSQTRGQGNEQFF.

This clone was detected a few times. The V and J genes are TRBV9 and TRBJ1-2, with D perhaps matching TRBD1 (5 bases). V gave up 6 bases and J gave up 6 bases, with 12 bases separating them. The length of the CDR3 is 12 residues. CDR1 SGDLS and CDR2 YYNGEE come from the germline V gene. CDR3 loop: CASNPWGDGYTF. The CDR3 DNA reads as TGTGCCAGCAACCCCTGGGGGGATGGCTACACCTTC.

J is TRBJ2-2 and V is TRBV10-3, with a tentative D call TRBD1 (5 bases). Trimming took 8 bases from V and 0 from J, leaving 16 bases between them. Germline V gene sequence: CDR1 ENHRY, CDR2 SYGVKD. CDR3 length: 16 residues. The CDR3 coding sequence is TGTGCCATCGGTCAGGGTGTAAAATCGAACACCGGGGAGCTGTTTTTT. Translation gives CAIGQGVKSNTGELFF.

The chain carries TRBV7-9 and TRBJ1-3; TRBD1 matches 7 bases. Trimming at V came to 5 bases and at J to 0 bases, leaving 4 bases not matched to a gene. The length of the CDR3 is 15 residues. The germline V gene encodes CDR1 SEHNR and CDR2 FQNEAQ (reference sequence). In nucleotides, the CDR3 is TGTGCCAGCAGCCCAGGGACAGCCTCTGGAAACACCATATATTTT. Protein product: CASSPGTASGNTIYF. The full variable domain, rest sourced from reference TRBV7-9 and TRBJ1-3, is DTGVSQNPRHKITKRGQNVTFRCDPISEHNRLYWYRQTLGQGPEFLTYFQNEAQLEKSRLLSDRFSAERPKGSFSTLEIQRTEQGDSAMYLCASSPGTASGNTIYFGEGSWLTVV.

The V gene is TRBV7-3, the J gene TRBJ1-1; D remains unclear. Trimming stripped 2 bases from V and 8 bases from J, with 12 bases between. CDR1 SGHTA and CDR2 FQGTGA come from the germline V gene. CDR3 length equals 13 residues. Written as DNA, the CDR3 is TGTGCCAGCAGCTTACAATCAGCGCGAGAAGCTTTCTTT. Translation: CASSLQSAREAFF.

This clone was seen only once. J is TRBJ2-7 and V is TRBV11-3, with 10 positions matching TRBD1. The CDR3 loop spans 14 amino acids. The trim removed 5 bases at V and 6 bases at J, leaving 7 bases unmatched. Germline-derived CDR1 and CDR2 are SGHNT and YENEEA. The CDR3 loop is CASSPGTGVSEQYF. In DNA form, the CDR3 reads TGTGCCAGCAGCCCCGGGACAGGGGTTAGCGAGCAGTACTTC.

Remarks on this clone: In the same sample, other DNA sequences code for this CDR3. The chain is built from TRBV3-1 (or the pseudogene TRBV3-2) and TRBJ1-1; 7 bases align to TRBD1. The CDR3 extends over 14 amino acids. CDR1 LGHDT and CDR2 YNNKEL come from the germline V gene (reference sequence). V lost 0 bases, J lost 4 bases, and 2 bases stayed unmatched. The CDR3 DNA sequence: TGTGCCAGCAGCCAAGAGACAGGGCGCACTGAAGCTTTCTTT. Amino acid sequence: CASSQETGRTEAFF.

Here the CDR3 DNA reads TGTGCCAGCAGTGCCAGCGGGCTAGCGGGTAGGGTTGATACGCAGTATTTT. Its translation: CASSASGLAGRVDTQYF. The V call is TRBV6-1, the J call TRBJ2-3, with TRBD2 matching over 8 bases. V lost 4 bases to trimming and J lost 6 bases; unmatched junction nucleotides: 15. Germline V gene sequence: CDR1 MNHNS, CDR2 SASEGT. The CDR3 contains 17 residues.

The chain joins TRBV5-4 to TRBJ2-7; the D gene is possibly TRBD2 (5 bases). V lost 6 bases and J 0 bases, leaving 13 bases between the germline ends. The CDR3 spans 14 residues. CDR1 and CDR2 from the germline V gene are SGHNT and YYREEE (reference sequence). The CDR3 here is CASTPRGSSYEQYF. CDR3 DNA sequence: TGTGCCAGCACCCCTCGTGGGAGCTCCTACGAGCAGTACTTC.

This clone was picked up a small number of times. The chain recombines TRBV7-2 with TRBJ2-5; tentatively, D is TRBD2 (7 bases). The CDR3 is made up of 15 amino acids. V was cut by 2 bases and J by 1 base, with 11 bases left in between. From germline, CDR1 is SGHTA and CDR2 FQGNSA. CDR3 region: CASSLMGGAQETQYF. DNA of the CDR3: TGTGCCAGCAGCTTAATGGGGGGGGCCCAAGAGACCCAGTACTTC.